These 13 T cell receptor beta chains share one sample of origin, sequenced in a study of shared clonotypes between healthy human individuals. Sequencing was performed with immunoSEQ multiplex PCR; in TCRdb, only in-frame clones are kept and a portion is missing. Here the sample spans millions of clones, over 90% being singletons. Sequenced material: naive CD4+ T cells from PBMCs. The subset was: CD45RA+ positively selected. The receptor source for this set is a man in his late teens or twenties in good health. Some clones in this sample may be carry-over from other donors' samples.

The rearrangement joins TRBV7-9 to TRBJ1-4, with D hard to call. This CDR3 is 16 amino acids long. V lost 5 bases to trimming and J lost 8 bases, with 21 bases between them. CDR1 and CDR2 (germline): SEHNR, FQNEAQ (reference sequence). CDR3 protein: CASSLPDGTGGEKLFF. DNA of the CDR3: TGTGCCAGCAGCCTCCCCGACGGCACCGGTGGGGAAAAACTGTTTTTT.

The CDR3 coding sequence is TGCAGCGTTGTGGATCCGCGGATTAAGTCCCAGTACTTC. Protein product: CSVVDPRIKSQYF. The chain has TRBV29-1 and TRBJ2-5; no firm D call. Trimming removed 4 bases at V and 9 bases at J, with 18 bases between. CDR1 is SQVTM, CDR2 ANQGSEA, per germline. The CDR3 has 13 residues.

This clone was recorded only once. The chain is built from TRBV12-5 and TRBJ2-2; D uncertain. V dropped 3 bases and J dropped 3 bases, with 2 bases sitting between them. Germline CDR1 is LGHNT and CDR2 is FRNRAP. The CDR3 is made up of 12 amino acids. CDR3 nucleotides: TGTGCTAGTGGTTTCGACACCGGGGAGCTGTTTTTT. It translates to CASGFDTGELFF. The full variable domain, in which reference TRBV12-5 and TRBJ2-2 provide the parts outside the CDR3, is DARVTQTPRHKVTEMGQEVTMRCQPILGHNTVFWYRQTMMQGLELLAYFRNRAPLDDSGMPKDRFSAEMPDATLATLKIQPSEPRDSAVYFCASGFDTGELFFGEGSRLTVL.

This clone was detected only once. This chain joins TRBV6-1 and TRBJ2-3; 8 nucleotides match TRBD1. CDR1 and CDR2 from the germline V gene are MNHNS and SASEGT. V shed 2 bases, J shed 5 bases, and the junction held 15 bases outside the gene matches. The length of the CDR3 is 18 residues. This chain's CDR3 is CASSEYTNTGTGLDTQYF. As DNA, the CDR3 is TGTGCCAGCAGTGAATACACTAATACCGGGACAGGTCTAGATACGCAGTATTTT.

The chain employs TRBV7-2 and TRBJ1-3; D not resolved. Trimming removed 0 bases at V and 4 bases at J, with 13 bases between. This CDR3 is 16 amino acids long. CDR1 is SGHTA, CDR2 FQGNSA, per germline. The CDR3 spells CASSLAVGIPGNTIYF. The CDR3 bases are TGTGCCAGCAGCTTAGCGGTGGGGATCCCCGGAAACACCATATATTTT.

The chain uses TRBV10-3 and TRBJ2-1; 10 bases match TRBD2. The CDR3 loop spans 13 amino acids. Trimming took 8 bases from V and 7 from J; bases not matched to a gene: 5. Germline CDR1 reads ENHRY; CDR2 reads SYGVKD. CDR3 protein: CAIGSGRGNEQFF. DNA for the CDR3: TGTGCCATCGGGAGCGGGAGGGGGAATGAGCAGTTCTTC.

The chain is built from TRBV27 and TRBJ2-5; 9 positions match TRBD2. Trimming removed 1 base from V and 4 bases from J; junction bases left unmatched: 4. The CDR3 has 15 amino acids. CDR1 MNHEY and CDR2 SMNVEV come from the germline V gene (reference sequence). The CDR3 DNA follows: TGTGCCAGCAGTTTATTGGGTAGCGGGGGAGAGACCCAGTACTTC. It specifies CASSLLGSGGETQYF.

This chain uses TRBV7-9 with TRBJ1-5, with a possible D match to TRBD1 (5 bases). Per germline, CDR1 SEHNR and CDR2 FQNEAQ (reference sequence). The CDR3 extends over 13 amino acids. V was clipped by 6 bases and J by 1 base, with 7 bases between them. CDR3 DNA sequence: TGTGCCAGCAGTTGGGGGAGCAATCAGCCCCAGCATTTT. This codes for CASSWGSNQPQHF.

CDR3 region: CASSSRTGGASGANVLTF. In DNA, the CDR3 is TGTGCCAGTAGTAGCCGGACAGGGGGCGCGTCTGGGGCCAACGTCCTGACTTTC. The chain joins TRBV19 to TRBJ2-6, with 11 bases that match TRBD1. The CDR3 contains 18 residues. The V segment lost 4 bases and the J segment 1 base; nucleotides outside the gene matches: 6. Germline V gives CDR1 LNHDA, CDR2 SQIVND (reference sequence).

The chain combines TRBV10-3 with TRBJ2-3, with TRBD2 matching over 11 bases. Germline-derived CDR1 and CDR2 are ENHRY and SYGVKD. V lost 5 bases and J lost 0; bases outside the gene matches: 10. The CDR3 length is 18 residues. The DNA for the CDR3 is TGTGCCATCAGTCTTCCATTAGCGGGAGGGCCTAGCACAGATACGCAGTATTTT. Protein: CAISLPLAGGPSTDTQYF.

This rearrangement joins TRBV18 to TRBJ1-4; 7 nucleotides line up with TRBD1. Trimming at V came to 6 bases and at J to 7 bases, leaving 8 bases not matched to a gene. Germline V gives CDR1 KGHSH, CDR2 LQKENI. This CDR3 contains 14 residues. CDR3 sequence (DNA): TGTGCCAGCTCGTCCACCAGGGGGGTTGAAAAACTGTTTTTT. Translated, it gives CASSSTRGVEKLFF.

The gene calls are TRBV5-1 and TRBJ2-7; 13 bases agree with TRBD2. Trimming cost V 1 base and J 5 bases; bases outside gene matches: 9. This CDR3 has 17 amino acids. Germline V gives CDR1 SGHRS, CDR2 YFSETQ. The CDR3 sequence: CASSLKLAGGPPHEQYF. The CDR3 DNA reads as TGCGCCAGCAGCTTGAAACTAGCGGGAGGGCCCCCCCACGAGCAGTACTTC.

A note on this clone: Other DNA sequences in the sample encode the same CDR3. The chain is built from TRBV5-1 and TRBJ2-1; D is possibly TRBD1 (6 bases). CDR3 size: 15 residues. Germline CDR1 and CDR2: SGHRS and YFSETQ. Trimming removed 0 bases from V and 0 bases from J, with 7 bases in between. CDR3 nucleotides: TGCGCCAGCAGCTTGGGAGGGGGCTCCTACAATGAGCAGTTCTTC. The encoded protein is CASSLGGGSYNEQFF.